Presented here are 17 T cell receptor beta chains from one specimen sequenced in a study of blood T cell repertoires in COVID-19. Clones were sequenced by immunoSEQ multiplex PCR, and TCRdb holds only the in-frame ones, with some missing. The table includes about 59,000 clones, about 80% detected once. Sequencing input: peripheral blood. Source of these receptors: a man between 60 and 70 years old with acute or convalescent COVID-19.

J is TRBJ1-6 and V is TRBV11-2; maybe TRBD1 (6 bases). V lost 5 bases and J 5 bases, leaving 10 bases between the germline ends. The CDR3 has 14 amino acids. Germline CDR1 and CDR2: SGHAT and FQNNGV. CDR3 coding DNA: TGTGCCAGCAGCCAAAGGGGGAATAATTCACCCCTCCACTTT. The encoded protein is CASSQRGNNSPLHF.

The chain carries TRBV5-1 and TRBJ1-6; 9 nucleotides align to TRBD1. The germline V gene has CDR1 SGHRS and CDR2 YFSETQ. The length of the CDR3 is 16 residues. Trimming removed 4 bases from V and 8 bases from J; junction bases left unmatched: 10. DNA of the CDR3: TGCGCCAGCAGCCTGTCTACCGGGACAGGGTATTCACCCCTCCACTTT. It codes for CASSLSTGTGYSPLHF.

V gene TRBV24-1 combines with J gene TRBJ2-3; 11 bases are shared with TRBD2. The junction had 2 bases not matched to a gene; V was cut back by 2 bases and J by 2 bases. Looked up from germline, CDR1 is KGHDR and CDR2 is SFDVKD. The CDR3 is made up of 16 amino acids. For the CDR3, the DNA is TGTGCCACCAGTGATTCGACTAGCGGGAACACAGATACGCAGTATTTT. Protein product: CATSDSTSGNTDTQYF.

The chain links TRBV4-2 to TRBJ1-2, with D possibly being TRBD1 (5 bases). V gave up 3 bases and J gave up 0 bases, with 14 bases separating them. Germline CDR1 and CDR2: LGHNA and YNFKEQ. The CDR3 length is 16 residues. The CDR3 is CASSQASQGSNYGYTF. The DNA for the CDR3 is TGTGCCAGCAGCCAGGCCTCCCAGGGATCTAACTATGGCTACACCTTC.

The V and J genes are TRBV5-4 and TRBJ1-2; 10 bases match TRBD1. CDR3 length equals 14 residues. V trimming: 5 bases; J trimming: 12 bases; junction bases outside the gene matches: 13. The germline V gene encodes CDR1 SGHNT and CDR2 YYREEE (reference sequence). CDR3 nucleotides: TGTGCCAGCAGATTGACAGGGGGCGCAGCAAACCACACCTTC. It codes for CASRLTGGAANHTF. The entire variable domain, with the rest obtained from reference TRBV5-4 and TRBJ1-2, is as follows: ETGVTQSPTHLIKTRGQQVTLRCSSQSGHNTVSWYQQALGQGPQFIFQYYREEENGRGNFPPRFSGLQFPNYSSELNVNALELDDSALYLCASRLTGGAANHTFGSGTRLTVV.

The chain employs TRBV3-1 (or the pseudogene TRBV3-2) and TRBJ1-6, with TRBD1 identical over 7 bases. CDR3 length: 16 residues. The trim removed 3 bases at V and 1 base at J, leaving 3 bases unmatched. Germline V CDR1 and CDR2: LGHDT, YNNKEL (reference sequence). The CDR3, as DNA: TGTGCCAGCAGCCACAGGGGGGCTTCCTATAATTCACCCCTCCACTTT. It codes for CASSHRGASYNSPLHF.

The chain recombines TRBV5-1 with TRBJ1-2; D is unclear. CDR3 length equals 14 residues. V was pared by 4 bases and J by 4 bases, with 14 bases between. Germline values: CDR1 SGHRS, CDR2 YFSETQ. CDR3 nucleotides: TGCGCCAGCAGCCCGGAGGGTATCAGCTATGGCTACACCTTC. It translates to CASSPEGISYGYTF.

This clone appeared a few times. The J gene is TRBJ2-2, the V gene TRBV28; possibly TRBD1 for D (6 bases). Trimming stripped 5 bases from V and 0 bases from J, with 16 bases between. Germline CDR1 is MDHEN and CDR2 is SYDVKM. There are 17 residues in the CDR3. The CDR3: CASSPGQGQTNTGELFF. DNA of the CDR3: TGTGCCAGCAGTCCCGGGCAGGGACAAACGAACACCGGGGAGCTGTTTTTT.

The gene calls are TRBV4-1 and TRBJ2-3; TRBD2 aligns across 10 bases. The junction had 11 bases not matched to a gene; V was cut back by 1 base and J by 4 bases. This CDR3 comprises 18 residues. Germline V gene sequence: CDR1 MGHRA, CDR2 YSYEKL. CDR3 loop: CASSQVTPGLAGADTQYF. Written as DNA, the CDR3 is TGCGCCAGCAGCCAAGTCACCCCCGGGCTAGCGGGAGCAGATACGCAGTATTTT.

The chain joins TRBV25-1 to TRBJ1-3; 7 bases are shared with TRBD1. V lost 8 bases and J lost 1; bases outside the gene matches: 8. This CDR3 has 15 amino acids. Germline values: CDR1 MGHDK, CDR2 SYGVNS. The CDR3 DNA is TGTGCCAGCGGAACGCAGGGGGTATCTGGAAACACCATATATTTT. This translates into CASGTQGVSGNTIYF.

The genes are TRBV18 and TRBJ2-3, with D maybe TRBD2 (6 bases). Germline V gene lookup returns CDR1 KGHSH and CDR2 LQKENI. V lost 3 bases and J lost 1, with 8 bases in between. The CDR3 is made up of 14 amino acids. The chain's CDR3 is CASSPSGGTDTQYF. CDR3 nucleotide sequence: TGTGCCAGCTCACCTAGCGGAGGCACAGATACGCAGTATTTT.

The gene calls are TRBV6-5 and TRBJ1-6, with D hard to call. Trimming removed 6 bases at V and 0 bases at J, with 9 bases between. CDR1 and CDR2 from the germline V gene are MNHEY and SVGAGI. This CDR3 is built from 15 residues. CDR3: CASREWSSYNSPLHF. In nucleotides, the CDR3 is TGTGCCAGCAGGGAGTGGAGCTCCTATAATTCACCCCTCCACTTT.

This chain joins TRBV2 and TRBJ1-5; the D gene is possibly TRBD1 (5 bases). Germline V CDR1 and CDR2: SNHLY, FYNNEI. This CDR3 has 14 amino acids. The ends were cut back, 7 bases at V and 1 base at J, with 11 bases in the middle. DNA for the CDR3: TGTGCCAGCATACAGGATAGCAGCAATCAGCCCCAGCATTTT. Translation: CASIQDSSNQPQHF.

The V and J genes are TRBV4-2 and TRBJ2-7, with unresolved D. The V gene's germline CDR1 is LGHNA and CDR2 YNFKEQ. Trimming removed 0 bases at V and 1 base at J, with 7 bases between. The CDR3 is made up of 14 amino acids. The CDR3 bases are TGTGCCAGCAGCCAAGAGCAGGATTCCTACGAGCAGTACTTC. Its protein is CASSQEQDSYEQYF.

CDR3 sequence (DNA): TGTGCCAGCAGCTTAGGTAGGGGGAACACTGAAGCTTTCTTT. This codes for CASSLGRGNTEAFF. This chain uses TRBV7-8 with TRBJ1-1, with D perhaps TRBD1 (5 bases). V lost 1 base, J lost 1 base, and 7 bases lay in between. The length of the CDR3 is 14 residues. Germline V lookup: CDR1 SGHVS, CDR2 FQNEAQ.

The V and J genes are TRBV15 and TRBJ2-1; 13 bases fit TRBD2. V was pared by 5 bases and J by 7 bases, with 8 bases of the junction left unmatched. The CDR3 length is 16 residues. Germline-derived CDR1 and CDR2 are LNHNV and YYDKDF (reference sequence). The CDR3 DNA is TGTGCCACCAGCGAATGGACTAGCGGGAGCGGTAATGAGCAGTTCTTC. Encoded protein: CATSEWTSGSGNEQFF.

This clone appeared a single time. V gene TRBV29-1 combines with J gene TRBJ2-7, with 12 nucleotides matching TRBD1. This CDR3 spans 15 amino acids. From germline, CDR1 is SQVTM and CDR2 ANQGSEA. J lost 5 bases, V lost 4 bases, and 9 bases had no gene match. Here the CDR3 DNA reads TGCAGCGTTGCAGGGGGGACAGGGGGCTCAGACGAGCAGTACTTC. It yields the protein CSVAGGTGGSDEQYF.